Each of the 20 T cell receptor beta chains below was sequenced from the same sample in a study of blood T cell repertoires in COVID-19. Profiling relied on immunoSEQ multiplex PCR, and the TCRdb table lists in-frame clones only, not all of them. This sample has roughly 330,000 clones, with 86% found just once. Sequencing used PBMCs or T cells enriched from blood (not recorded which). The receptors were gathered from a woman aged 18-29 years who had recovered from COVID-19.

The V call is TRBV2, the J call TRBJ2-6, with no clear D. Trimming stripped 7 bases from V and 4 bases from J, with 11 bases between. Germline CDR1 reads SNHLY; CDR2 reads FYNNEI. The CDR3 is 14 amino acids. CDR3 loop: CASKLGSGANVLTF. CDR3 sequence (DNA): TGTGCCAGCAAGCTAGGCTCCGGGGCCAACGTCCTGACTTTC.

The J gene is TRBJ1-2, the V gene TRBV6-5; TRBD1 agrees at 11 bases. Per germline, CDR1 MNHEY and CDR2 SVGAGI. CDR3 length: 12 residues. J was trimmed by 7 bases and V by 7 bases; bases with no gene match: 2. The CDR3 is CASTGQGGGYTF. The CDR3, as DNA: TGTGCCAGCACGGGACAGGGGGGTGGCTACACCTTC.

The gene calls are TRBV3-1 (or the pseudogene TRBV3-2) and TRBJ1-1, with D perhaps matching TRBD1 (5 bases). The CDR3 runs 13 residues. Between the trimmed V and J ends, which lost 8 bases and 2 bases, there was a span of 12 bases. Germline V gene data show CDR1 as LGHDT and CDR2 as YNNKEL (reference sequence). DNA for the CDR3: TGTGCCAGCGCTTGGGGGGGTAACACTGAAGCTTTCTTT. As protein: CASAWGGNTEAFF.

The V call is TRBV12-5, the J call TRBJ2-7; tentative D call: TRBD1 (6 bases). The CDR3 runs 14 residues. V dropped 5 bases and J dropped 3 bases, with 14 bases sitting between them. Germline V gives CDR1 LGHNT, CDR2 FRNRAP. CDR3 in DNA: TGTGCTAGTGGTCTCGAACAGGGTCTCTACGAGCAGTACTTC. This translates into CASGLEQGLYEQYF.

The CDR3 sequence is CASSSRDRGQDTQYF. CDR3 sequence (DNA): TGTGCCAGCAGCTCCAGGGACAGGGGACAAGATACGCAGTATTTT. The chain couples TRBV7-2 to TRBJ2-3; 10 bases are a match to TRBD1. Germline CDR1 SGHTA, CDR2 FQGNSA. The CDR3 consists of 15 residues. V was clipped by 4 bases and J by 5 bases; unmatched bases: 6.

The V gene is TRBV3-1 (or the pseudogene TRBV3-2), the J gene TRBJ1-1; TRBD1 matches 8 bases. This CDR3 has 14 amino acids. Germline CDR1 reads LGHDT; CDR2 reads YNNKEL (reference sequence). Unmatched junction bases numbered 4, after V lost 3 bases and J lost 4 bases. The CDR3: CASSQSGGATEAFF. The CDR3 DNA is TGTGCCAGCAGCCAGTCAGGGGGCGCCACTGAAGCTTTCTTT.

In nucleotides, the CDR3 is TGCGCCAGCAGCCAAGACCCCGTTAGCACAGATACGCAGTATTTT. Translating gives CASSQDPVSTDTQYF. The rearrangement joins TRBV4-1 to TRBJ2-3; D unclear. The germline CDR1 and CDR2 sequences are MGHRA and YSYEKL. V gave up 0 bases and J gave up 0 bases, with 7 bases separating them. This CDR3 contains 15 residues.

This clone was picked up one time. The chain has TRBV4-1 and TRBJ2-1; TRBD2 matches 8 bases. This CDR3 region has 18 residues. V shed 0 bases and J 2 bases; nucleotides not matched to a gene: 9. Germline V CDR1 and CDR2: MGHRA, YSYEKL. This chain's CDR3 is CASSQDRRAGVAYNEQFF. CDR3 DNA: TGCGCCAGCAGCCAAGACCGGAGAGCGGGAGTTGCCTACAATGAGCAGTTCTTC.

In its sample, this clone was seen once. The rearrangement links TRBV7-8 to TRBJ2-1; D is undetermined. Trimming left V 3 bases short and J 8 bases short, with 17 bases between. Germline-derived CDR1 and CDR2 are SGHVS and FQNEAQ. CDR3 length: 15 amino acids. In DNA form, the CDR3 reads TGTGCCAGCAGCTTCGACACAAGGCCTGGCGATGAGCAGTTCTTC. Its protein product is CASSFDTRPGDEQFF.

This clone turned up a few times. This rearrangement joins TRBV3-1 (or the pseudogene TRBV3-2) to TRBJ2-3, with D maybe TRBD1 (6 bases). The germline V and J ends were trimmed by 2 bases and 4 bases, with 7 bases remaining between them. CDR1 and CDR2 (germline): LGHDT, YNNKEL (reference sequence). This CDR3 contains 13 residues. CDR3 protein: CASSQQGPDTQYF. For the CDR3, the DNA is TGTGCCAGCAGCCAACAGGGGCCAGATACGCAGTATTTT.

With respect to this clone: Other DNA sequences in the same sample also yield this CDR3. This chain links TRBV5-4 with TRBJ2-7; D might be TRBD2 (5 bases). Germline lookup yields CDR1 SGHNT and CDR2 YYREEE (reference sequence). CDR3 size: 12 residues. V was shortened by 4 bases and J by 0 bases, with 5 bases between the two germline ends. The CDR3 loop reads CASSRDSYEQYF. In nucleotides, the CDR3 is TGTGCCAGCAGCCGGGACTCCTACGAGCAGTACTTC.

The DNA for the CDR3 is TGCGCCAGCAGCTTGGGGTCAGGGGCGATTTCCGACGAGCAGTACTTC. Translation gives CASSLGSGAISDEQYF. This chain uses TRBV5-1 with TRBJ2-7; possible D gene TRBD1, 6 bases. The ends were cut back, 0 bases at V and 5 bases at J, with 18 bases in the middle. The CDR3 has 16 residues. The germline gives CDR1 SGHRS, CDR2 YFSETQ.

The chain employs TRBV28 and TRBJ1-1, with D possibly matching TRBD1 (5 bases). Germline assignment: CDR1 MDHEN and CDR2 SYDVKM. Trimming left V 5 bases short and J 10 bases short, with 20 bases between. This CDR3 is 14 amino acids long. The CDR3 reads CASSQTGPRRGAFF. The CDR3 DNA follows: TGTGCCAGCAGTCAGACCGGGCCCAGGAGGGGAGCTTTCTTT.

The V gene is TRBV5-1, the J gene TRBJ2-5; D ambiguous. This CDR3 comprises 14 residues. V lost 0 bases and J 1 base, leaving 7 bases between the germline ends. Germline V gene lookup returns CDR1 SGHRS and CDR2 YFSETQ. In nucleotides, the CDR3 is TGCGCCAGCAGCTTGGTAAGCTCCCAAGAGACCCAGTACTTC. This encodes CASSLVSSQETQYF.

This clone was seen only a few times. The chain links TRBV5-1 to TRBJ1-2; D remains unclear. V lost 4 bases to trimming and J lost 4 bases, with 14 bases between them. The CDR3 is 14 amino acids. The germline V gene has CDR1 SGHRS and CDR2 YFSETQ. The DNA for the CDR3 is TGCGCCAGCAGCGGGTCCTGGGGAGGCTATGGCTACACCTTC. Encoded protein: CASSGSWGGYGYTF. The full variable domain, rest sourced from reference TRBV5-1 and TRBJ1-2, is KAGVTQTPRYLIKTRGQQVTLSCSPISGHRSVSWYQQTPGQGLQFLFEYFSETQRNKGNFPGRFSGRQFSNSRSEMNVSTLELGDSALYLCASSGSWGGYGYTFGSGTRLTVV.

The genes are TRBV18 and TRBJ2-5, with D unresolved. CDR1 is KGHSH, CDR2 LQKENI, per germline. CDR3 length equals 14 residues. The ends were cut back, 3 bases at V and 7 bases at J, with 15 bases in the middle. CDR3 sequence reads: CASSPSDPPGTQYF. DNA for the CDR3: TGTGCCAGCTCACCTTCAGACCCGCCGGGGACCCAGTACTTC.

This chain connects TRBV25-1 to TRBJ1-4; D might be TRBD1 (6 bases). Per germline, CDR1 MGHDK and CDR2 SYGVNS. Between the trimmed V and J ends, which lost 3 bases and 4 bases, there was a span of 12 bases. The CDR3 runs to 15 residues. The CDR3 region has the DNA TGTGCCAGCAGTGACTGGACAGCCTTTAATGAAAAACTGTTTTTT. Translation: CASSDWTAFNEKLFF.

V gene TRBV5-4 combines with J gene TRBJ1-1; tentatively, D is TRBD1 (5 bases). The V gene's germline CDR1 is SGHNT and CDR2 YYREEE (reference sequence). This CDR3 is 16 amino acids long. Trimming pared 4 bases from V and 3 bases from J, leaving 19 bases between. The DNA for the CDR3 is TGTGCCAGCAGCCCCCCTGGGGTTTTAGGGGACACTGAAGCTTTCTTT. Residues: CASSPPGVLGDTEAFF.

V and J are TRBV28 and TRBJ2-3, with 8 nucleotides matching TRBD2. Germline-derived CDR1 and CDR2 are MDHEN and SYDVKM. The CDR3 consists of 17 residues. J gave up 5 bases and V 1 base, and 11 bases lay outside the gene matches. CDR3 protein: CASSLFAGGSMGDTQYF. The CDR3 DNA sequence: TGTGCCAGCAGTTTATTTGCGGGAGGCTCCATGGGAGATACGCAGTATTTT.

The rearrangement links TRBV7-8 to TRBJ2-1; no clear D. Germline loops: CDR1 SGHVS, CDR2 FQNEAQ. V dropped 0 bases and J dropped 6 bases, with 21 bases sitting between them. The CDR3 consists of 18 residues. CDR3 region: CASSLAPTVTTIGNEQFF. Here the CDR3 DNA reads TGTGCCAGCAGCTTAGCGCCCACAGTGACGACAATCGGCAATGAGCAGTTCTTC. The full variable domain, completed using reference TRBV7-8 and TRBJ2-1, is GAGVSQSPRYKVAKRGQDVALRCDPISGHVSLFWYQQALGQGPEFLTYFQNEAQLDKSGLPSDRFFAERPEGSVSTLKIQRTQQEDSAVYLCASSLAPTVTTIGNEQFFGPGTRLTVL.